The 8 T cell receptor beta chains below were found in one sample sequenced in a study of T cells in Graves' hyperthyroidism and ophthalmopathy. It was RNA transcripts that yielded the amplified TCR beta CDR3 regions. The HTBI set primed first-round TCR CDR3 RT-PCR. Via MiXCR, TCRdb re-called the multiplex PCR reads, giving one row per CDR3 protein. The repertoire holds approximately 300,000 distinct CDR3 sequences, with approximately 17% as singletons. The sample consisted of blood. The receptor source for this set is a woman aged 55-69 years with Graves' ophthalmopathy.

This clonotype was seen at least ten times. The chain carries TRBV10-3 and TRBJ2-7; 7 positions match TRBD2. Germline CDR1 reads ENHRY; CDR2 reads SYGVKD. Trimming took 2 bases from V and 3 from J; bases not matched to a gene: 10. The CDR3 is made up of 16 amino acids. CDR3 DNA: TGTGCCATCAGTGAGGTATACCGGGACTATCTCTACGAGCAGTACTTC. Translated: CAISEVYRDYLYEQYF.

This clonotype was found many times. This chain connects TRBV18 to TRBJ1-5; 11 nucleotides match TRBD1. Unmatched junction bases numbered 5, after V lost 2 bases and J lost 11 bases. Germline CDR1 reads KGHSH; CDR2 reads LQKENI. This CDR3 is 14 amino acids long. CDR3 DNA sequence: TGTGCCAGCTCACCAGGGACAGGGGGTGTCGCCCAGCATTTT. Translation gives CASSPGTGGVAQHF.

There are many counts of this clonotype. The genes are TRBV18 and TRBJ1-2; D is undetermined. The germline V gene has CDR1 KGHSH and CDR2 LQKENI. The V end was cut by 3 bases, the J end by 6 bases, with 11 bases between. The CDR3 has 13 amino acids. CDR3 nucleotides: TGTGCCAGCTCACCGGCTCGAGGCAATGGCTACACCTTC. As protein: CASSPARGNGYTF.

The chain recombines TRBV6-1 with TRBJ1-1; 7 bases match TRBD1. V lost 6 bases, J lost 5 bases, and 6 bases stayed unmatched. This CDR3 spans 13 amino acids. Looked up from germline, CDR1 is MNHNS and CDR2 is SASEGT. The CDR3 region is CASSADRDTEAFF. The CDR3 region has the DNA TGTGCCAGCAGCGCCGACAGGGATACTGAAGCTTTCTTT.

For this clonotype: This sequence may be a read error, since a much larger clone differs from it by one base. The chain is built from TRBV6-1 and TRBJ2-3; 16 bases agree with TRBD2. Per germline, CDR1 MNHNS and CDR2 SASEGT. The CDR3 consists of 17 residues. With 5 bases clipped from V and 7 bases from J, the junction kept 9 bases outside the gene matches. The CDR3 coding sequence is TGTGCCAGCAGTAAGGGACTAGCGGGAGGGATCGGATATACGCAGTATTTT. It yields the protein CASSKGLAGGIGYTQYF.

This clonotype was picked up many times. The chain recombines TRBV18 with TRBJ1-2; D is possibly TRBD1 (5 bases). There are 14 residues in the CDR3. Germline assignment: CDR1 KGHSH and CDR2 LQKENI. The V and J ends lost 3 bases and 0 bases respectively, with 8 bases between them. Here the CDR3 reads CASSPEGTNYGYTF. The DNA for the CDR3 is TGTGCCAGCTCACCCGAGGGGACTAACTATGGCTACACCTTC.

In this sample, this clonotype turned up many times. The V and J genes are TRBV20-1 and TRBJ1-3; TRBD1 is a possible D gene (5 bases). CDR1 DFQATT and CDR2 SNEGSKA come from the germline V gene (reference sequence). V was pared by 0 bases and J by 2 bases, with 17 bases between. This CDR3 spans 17 amino acids. This chain's CDR3 is CSARDYKPGEAGNTIYF. CDR3 nucleotide sequence: TGCAGTGCTAGAGATTATAAACCGGGGGAGGCTGGAAACACCATATATTTT.

This clonotype was seen repeatedly, ten times or more. V and J are TRBV5-1 and TRBJ2-7; D not resolved. CDR1 is SGHRS, CDR2 YFSETQ, per germline. The CDR3 sequence is 14 residues long. The V end was cut by 0 bases, the J end by 2 bases, with 9 bases between. The CDR3 reads CASSLESRTYEQYF. The CDR3, as DNA: TGCGCCAGCAGCTTGGAGTCAAGGACCTACGAGCAGTACTTC.